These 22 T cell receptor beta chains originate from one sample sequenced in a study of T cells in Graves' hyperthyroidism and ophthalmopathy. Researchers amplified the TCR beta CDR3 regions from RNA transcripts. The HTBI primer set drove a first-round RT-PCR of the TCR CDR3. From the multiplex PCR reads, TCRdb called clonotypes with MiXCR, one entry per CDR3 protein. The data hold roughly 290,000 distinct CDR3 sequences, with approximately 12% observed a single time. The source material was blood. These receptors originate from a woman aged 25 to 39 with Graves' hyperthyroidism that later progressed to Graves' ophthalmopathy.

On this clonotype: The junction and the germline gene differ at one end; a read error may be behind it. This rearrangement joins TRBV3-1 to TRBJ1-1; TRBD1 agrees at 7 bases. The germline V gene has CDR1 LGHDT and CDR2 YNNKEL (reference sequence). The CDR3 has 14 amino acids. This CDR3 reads CTSSHPGGDTEAFF. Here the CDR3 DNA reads TGTACCAGCAGCCATCCAGGGGGTGACACTGAAGCTTTCTTT. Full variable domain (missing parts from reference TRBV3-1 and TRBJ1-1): DTAVSQTPKYLVTQMGNDKSIKCEQNLGHDTMYWYKQDSKKFLKIMFSYNNKELIINETVPNRFSPKSPDKAHLNLHINSLELGDSAVYFCTSSHPGGDTEAFFGQGTRLTVV.

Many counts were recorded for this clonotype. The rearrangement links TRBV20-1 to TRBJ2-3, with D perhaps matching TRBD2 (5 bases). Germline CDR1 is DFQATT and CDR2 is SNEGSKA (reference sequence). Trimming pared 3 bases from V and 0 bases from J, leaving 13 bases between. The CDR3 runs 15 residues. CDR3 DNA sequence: TGCAGTGCTAGGGGTGGGAGTGTGAGCACAGATACGCAGTATTTT. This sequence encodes CSARGGSVSTDTQYF.

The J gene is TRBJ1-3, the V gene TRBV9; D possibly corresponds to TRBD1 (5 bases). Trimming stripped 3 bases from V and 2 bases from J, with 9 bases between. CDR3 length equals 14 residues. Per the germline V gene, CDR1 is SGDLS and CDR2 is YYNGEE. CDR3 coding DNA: TGTGCCAGCAGCGCCTCGACAGCTGGAAACACCATATATTTT. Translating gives CASSASTAGNTIYF.

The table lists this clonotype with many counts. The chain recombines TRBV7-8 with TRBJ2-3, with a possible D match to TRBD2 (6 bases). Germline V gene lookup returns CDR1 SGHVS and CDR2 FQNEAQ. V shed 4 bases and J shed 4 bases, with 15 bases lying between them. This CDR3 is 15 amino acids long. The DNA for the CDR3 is TGTGCCAGCAGCTCTCTAGCGACATGGGCAGATACGCAGTATTTT. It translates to CASSSLATWADTQYF. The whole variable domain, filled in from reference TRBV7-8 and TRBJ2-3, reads GAGVSQSPRYKVAKRGQDVALRCDPISGHVSLFWYQQALGQGPEFLTYFQNEAQLDKSGLPSDRFFAERPEGSVSTLKIQRTQQEDSAVYLCASSSLATWADTQYFGPGTRLTVL.

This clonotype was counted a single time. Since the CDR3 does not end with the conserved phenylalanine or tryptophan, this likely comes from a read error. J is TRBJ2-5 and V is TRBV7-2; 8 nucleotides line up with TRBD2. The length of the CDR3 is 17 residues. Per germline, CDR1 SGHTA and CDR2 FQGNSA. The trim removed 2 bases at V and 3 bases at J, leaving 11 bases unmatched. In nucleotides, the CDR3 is TGTGCCAGCAGCTTACCCTCCGGGGGAGCGGGAGAAGAGACCCAGTACTCC. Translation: CASSLPSGGAGEETQYS.

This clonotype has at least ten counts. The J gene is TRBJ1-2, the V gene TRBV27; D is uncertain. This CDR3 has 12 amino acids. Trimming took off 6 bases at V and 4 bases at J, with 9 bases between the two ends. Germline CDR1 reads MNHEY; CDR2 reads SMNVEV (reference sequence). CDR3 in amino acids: CASSLPGYGYTF. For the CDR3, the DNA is TGTGCCAGCAGCCTACCTGGCTATGGCTACACCTTC.

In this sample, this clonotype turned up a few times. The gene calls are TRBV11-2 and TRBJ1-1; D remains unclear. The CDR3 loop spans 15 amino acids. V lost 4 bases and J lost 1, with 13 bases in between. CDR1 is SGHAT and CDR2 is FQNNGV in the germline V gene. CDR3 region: CASSSPKSGNTEAFF. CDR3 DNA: TGTGCCAGCAGCTCCCCCAAAAGCGGGAACACTGAAGCTTTCTTT.

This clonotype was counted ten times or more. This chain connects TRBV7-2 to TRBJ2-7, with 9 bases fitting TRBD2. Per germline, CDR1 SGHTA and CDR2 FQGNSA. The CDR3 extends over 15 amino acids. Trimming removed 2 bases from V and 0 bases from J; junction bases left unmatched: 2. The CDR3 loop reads CASSLLAGYSYEQYF. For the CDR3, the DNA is TGTGCCAGCAGCTTACTAGCGGGGTACTCCTACGAGCAGTACTTC.

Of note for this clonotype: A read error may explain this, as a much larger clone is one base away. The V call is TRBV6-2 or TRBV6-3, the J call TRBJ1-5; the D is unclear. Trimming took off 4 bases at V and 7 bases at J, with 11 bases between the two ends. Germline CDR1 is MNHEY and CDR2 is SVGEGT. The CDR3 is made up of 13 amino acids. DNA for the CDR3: TGTGCCAGCAGTTGTTCGGGAGAGCAGCCCCAGCATTTT. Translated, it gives CASSCSGEQPQHF.

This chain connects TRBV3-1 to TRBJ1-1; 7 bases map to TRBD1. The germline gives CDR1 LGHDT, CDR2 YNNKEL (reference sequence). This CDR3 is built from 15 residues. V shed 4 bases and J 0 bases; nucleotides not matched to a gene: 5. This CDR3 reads CASSPEGAVNTEAFF. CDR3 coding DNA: TGTGCCAGCAGCCCGGAGGGGGCGGTGAACACTGAAGCTTTCTTT.

The chain's CDR3 is CASSIFRYTEAFF. For the CDR3, the DNA is TGTGCCAGTAGTATTTTCCGTTACACTGAAGCTTTCTTT. V gene TRBV19 combines with J gene TRBJ1-1, with D unclear. Trimming stripped 3 bases from V and 3 bases from J, with 8 bases between. CDR1 is LNHDA and CDR2 is SQIVND in the germline V gene (reference sequence). The CDR3 has 13 residues.

The CDR3 sequence is CASSQMTGNGQPQHF. As DNA, the CDR3 is TGTGCCAGCAGCCAGATGACAGGGAACGGTCAGCCCCAGCATTTT. The rearrangement links TRBV4-2 to TRBJ1-5; 7 bases are a match to TRBD1. This CDR3 is 15 amino acids long. Trimming cost V 3 bases and J 6 bases; bases outside gene matches: 8. CDR1 is LGHNA and CDR2 is YNFKEQ in the germline V gene.

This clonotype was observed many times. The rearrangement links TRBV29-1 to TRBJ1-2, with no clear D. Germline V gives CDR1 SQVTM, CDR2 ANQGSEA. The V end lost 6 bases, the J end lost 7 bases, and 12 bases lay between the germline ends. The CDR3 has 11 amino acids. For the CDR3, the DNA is TGCAGCGTCATAGACATGAGTGGCTACACCTTC. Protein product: CSVIDMSGYTF.

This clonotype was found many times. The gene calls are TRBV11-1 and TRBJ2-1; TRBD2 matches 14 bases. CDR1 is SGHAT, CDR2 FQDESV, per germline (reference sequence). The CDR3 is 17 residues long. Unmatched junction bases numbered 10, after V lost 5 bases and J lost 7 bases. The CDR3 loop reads CASSQRGGTSGSNEQFF. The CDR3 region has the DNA TGTGCCAGCAGCCAAAGGGGGGGGACTAGCGGGAGTAATGAGCAGTTCTTC.

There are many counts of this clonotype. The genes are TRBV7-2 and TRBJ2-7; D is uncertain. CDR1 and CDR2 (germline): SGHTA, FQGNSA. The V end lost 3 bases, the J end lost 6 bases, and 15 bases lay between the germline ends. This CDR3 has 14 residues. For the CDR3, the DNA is TGTGCCAGCAGCTTTGTGCGCGCCCAAACCGAGCAGTACTTC. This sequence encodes CASSFVRAQTEQYF.

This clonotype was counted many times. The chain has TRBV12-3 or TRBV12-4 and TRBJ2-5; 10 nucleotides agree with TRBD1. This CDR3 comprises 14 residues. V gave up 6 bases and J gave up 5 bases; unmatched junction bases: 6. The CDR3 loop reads CASRGQGEGETQYF. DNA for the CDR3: TGTGCCAGCAGAGGACAGGGGGAGGGTGAGACCCAGTACTTC.

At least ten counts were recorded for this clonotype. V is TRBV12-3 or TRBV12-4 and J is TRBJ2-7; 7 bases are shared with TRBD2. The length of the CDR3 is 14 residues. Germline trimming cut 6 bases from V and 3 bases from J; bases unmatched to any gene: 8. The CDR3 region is CASSINGGSYEQYF. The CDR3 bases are TGTGCCAGCAGCATCAACGGGGGGAGCTACGAGCAGTACTTC.

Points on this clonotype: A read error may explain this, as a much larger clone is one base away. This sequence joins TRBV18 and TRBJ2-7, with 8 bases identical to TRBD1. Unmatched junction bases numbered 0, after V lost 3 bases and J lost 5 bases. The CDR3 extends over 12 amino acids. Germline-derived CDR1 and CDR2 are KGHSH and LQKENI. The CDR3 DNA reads TGTGCCAGCTCACCGGGACAGGACGAGCAGTACTTC. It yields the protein CASSPGQDEQYF.

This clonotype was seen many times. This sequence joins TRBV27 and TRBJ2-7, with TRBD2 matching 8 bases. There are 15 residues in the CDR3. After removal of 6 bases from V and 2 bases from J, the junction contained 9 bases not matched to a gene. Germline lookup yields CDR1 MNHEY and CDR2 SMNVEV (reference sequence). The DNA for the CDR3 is TGTGCCAGCAGACCGAAAAGGGGACTAGCCTACGAGCAGTACTTC. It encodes CASRPKRGLAYEQYF.

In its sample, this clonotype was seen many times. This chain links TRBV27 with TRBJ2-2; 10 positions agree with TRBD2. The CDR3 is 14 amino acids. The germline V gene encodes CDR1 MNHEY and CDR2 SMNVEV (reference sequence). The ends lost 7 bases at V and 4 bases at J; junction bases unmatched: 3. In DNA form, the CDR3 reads TGTGCCAGCACCCGACTAGCGGGCACCGGGGAGCTGTTTTTT. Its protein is CASTRLAGTGELFF.

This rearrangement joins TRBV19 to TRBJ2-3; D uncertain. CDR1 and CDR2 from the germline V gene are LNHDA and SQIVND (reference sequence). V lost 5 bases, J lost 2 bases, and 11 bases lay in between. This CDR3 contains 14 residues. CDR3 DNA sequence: TGTGCCAGTAGTGTGGTTGAGGCCACAGATACGCAGTATTTT. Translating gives CASSVVEATDTQYF.

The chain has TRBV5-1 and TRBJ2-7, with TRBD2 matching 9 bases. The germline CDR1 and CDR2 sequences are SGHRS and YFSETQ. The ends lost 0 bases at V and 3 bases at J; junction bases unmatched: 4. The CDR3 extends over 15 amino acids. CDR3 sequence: CASSLAASGNYEQYF. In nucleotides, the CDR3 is TGCGCCAGCAGCTTGGCGGCTAGCGGGAACTACGAGCAGTACTTC.